Listed below are T cell receptor beta chains from one sample, sequenced in a study of T cell responses to AZD1222 COVID-19 vaccine. Data came from immunoSEQ multiplex PCR; TCRdb stores just in-frame clones and leaves some out. The sample contains over 95,000 clones, around 87% of which appear only once. This specimen consisted of peripheral blood, obtained on day 0 of AZD1222 vaccination. The source of these receptors is an adult in good health. CDR3s include the opening cysteine and the closing phenylalanine or tryptophan. A D gene is named only where the DNA matches it firmly. The listing skips clone size in some rows; elsewhere it reads once, few, many or a size class.

d_gene	v_gene	j_gene	abundance	CDR3aa	CDR3nt
NA	TRBV19	TRBJ1-2	NA	CASSIRDIRRYTF	TGTGCCAGTAGTATCAGGGACATCCGCCGCTACACCTTC
NA	TRBV27	TRBJ2-3	once	CASRSSGTDTQYF	TGTGCCAGCAGAAGCAGCGGCACAGATACGCAGTATTTT
NA	TRBV2	TRBJ1-2	NA	CARKTGLDNYGYTF	TGTGCCAGGAAGACAGGTTTGGATAACTATGGCTACACCTTC
NA	TRBV27	TRBJ1-6	NA	CASSLGLSSPLHF	TGTGCCAGCAGTCTAGGTCTCAGTTCACCCCTCCACTTT
NA	TRBV2	TRBJ2-7	NA	CASKYTASDEQYF	TGTGCCAGCAAGTACACAGCAAGCGACGAGCAGTACTTC
TRBD2	TRBV30	TRBJ2-3	NA	CAWQPGASGRQDTQYF	TGTGCCTGGCAACCCGGGGCTAGCGGGAGGCAAGATACGCAGTATTTT
TRBD2	TRBV19	TRBJ2-3	once	CASTPSGATDTQYF	TGTGCCAGCACGCCTAGCGGGGCCACAGATACGCAGTATTTT
TRBD2	TRBV27	TRBJ2-2	NA	CASRLSGRVDGELFF	TGTGCCAGCAGGCTGAGCGGGAGGGTTGACGGGGAGCTGTTTTTT
TRBD1	TRBV3-1/TRBV3-2	TRBJ1-2	NA	CASSQDRARGYTF	TGTGCCAGCAGCCAGGACAGGGCGCGTGGCTACACCTTC
NA	TRBV10-3	TRBJ2-5	NA	CAIAEPETQYF	TGTGCCATCGCCGAGCCGGAGACCCAGTACTTC
NA	TRBV5-1	TRBJ2-1	NA	CASSLQGAEQFF	TGCGCCAGCAGCTTACAGGGTGCTGAGCAGTTCTTC
NA	TRBV19	TRBJ1-5	NA	CASSVPTPLGAIRGQPQHF	TGTGCCAGTAGCGTACCAACCCCCCTAGGGGCCATCAGGGGTCAGCCCCAGCATTTT
NA	TRBV7-9	TRBJ1-4	NA	CASSLVGPGTNEKLFF	TGTGCCAGCAGCTTAGTCGGGCCAGGAACTAATGAAAAACTGTTTTTT
NA	TRBV6-5	TRBJ1-6	NA	CASSQRGPVSPLHF	TGTGCCAGCAGTCAGAGAGGACCTGTCTCACCCCTCCACTTT
NA	TRBV6-5	TRBJ1-3	NA	CASSSQAQSSGNTIYF	TGTGCCAGCAGTTCGCAGGCACAGAGCTCTGGAAACACCATATATTTT
NA	TRBV23-1	TRBJ2-6	NA	CAGEEHYSGANVLTF	TGCGCCGGGGAGGAACACTACTCTGGGGCCAACGTCCTGACTTTC
TRBD2	TRBV6-5	TRBJ2-1	NA	CASSYSGTSGSLRFF	TGTGCCAGCAGTTACTCTGGGACTAGCGGGAGCCTACGGTTCTTC
NA	TRBV10-3	TRBJ1-3	NA	CAIRGVSGNTIYF	TGTGCCATCAGAGGGGTCTCTGGAAACACCATATATTTT
NA	TRBV5-4	TRBJ2-5	NA	CASSEERRGMETQYF	TGTGCCAGCAGCGAAGAGCGGAGAGGCATGGAGACCCAGTACTTC
TRBD2	TRBV4-2	TRBJ2-1	NA	CASRTSGREGFEQFF	TGTGCCAGCCGGACTAGCGGGAGGGAAGGGTTTGAGCAGTTCTTC
NA	TRBV7-2	TRBJ1-1	once	CASSLGTVEYTEAFF	TGTGCCAGCAGCTTAGGGACAGTTGAATACACTGAAGCTTTCTTT
NA	TRBV4-1	TRBJ2-3	NA	CASSQEGWIQGSTDTQYF	TGCGCCAGCAGCCAAGAAGGTTGGATACAGGGTTCCACAGATACGCAGTATTTT
NA	TRBV6-1	TRBJ1-2	NA	CASSDGNYGYTF	TGTGCCAGCAGTGACGGAAACTATGGCTACACCTTC
NA	TRBV27	TRBJ2-3	NA	CASSYPPDTQYF	TGTGCCAGCAGTTACCCCCCAGATACGCAGTATTTT
TRBD1	TRBV7-3	TRBJ1-6	NA	CASSLLPGGNSPLHF	TGTGCCAGCAGCTTACTTCCAGGGGGCAATTCACCCCTCCACTTT
NA	TRBV13	TRBJ2-1	NA	CASSRKSSYNEQFF	TGTGCCAGCAGTCGAAAAAGCTCCTACAATGAGCAGTTCTTC
NA	TRBV5-1	TRBJ2-5	NA	CASSRGLEETQYF	TGCGCCAGCAGCAGGGGGTTAGAAGAGACCCAGTACTTC
NA	TRBV19	TRBJ2-7	NA	CASSIDRDPGYEQYF	TGTGCCAGTAGTATTGACCGGGACCCGGGGTACGAGCAGTACTTC
TRBD1	TRBV6-5	TRBJ1-1	few	CASSTGQGRGTEAFF	TGTGCCAGCAGTACCGGACAGGGACGGGGCACTGAAGCTTTCTTT
TRBD2	TRBV4-2	TRBJ2-7	NA	CASSPTGTSGRVTSYEQYF	TGTGCCAGCAGTCCCACCGGGACTAGCGGGAGGGTTACCTCCTACGAGCAGTACTTC
NA	TRBV19	TRBJ1-5	NA	CASSIKSSFTRRPPQHF	TGTGCCAGTAGTATTAAATCTTCTTTTACCCGGCGTCCGCCCCAGCATTTT
NA	TRBV6-2/TRBV6-3	TRBJ1-1	NA	CASSPDTQNTEAFF	TGTGCCAGCAGTCCCGATACACAGAACACTGAAGCTTTCTTT
TRBD1	TRBV7-9	TRBJ1-1	NA	CASSPGQGARETEAFF	TGTGCCAGCAGCCCCGGACAGGGGGCGCGGGAAACTGAAGCTTTCTTT
TRBD2	TRBV28	TRBJ2-1	NA	CASIPLERESKRKQFF	TGTGCCAGCATCCCCCTGGAGCGGGAGAGTAAACGAAAGCAGTTCTTC
NA	TRBV4-1	TRBJ1-2	NA	CASSQVSRMSRGYTF	TGCGCCAGCAGCCAAGTTTCCAGAATGAGTCGCGGCTACACCTTC
TRBD1	TRBV30	TRBJ1-5	NA	CAWTDRGLNQPQHF	TGTGCCTGGACGGACAGGGGGCTAAATCAGCCCCAGCATTTT
TRBD1	TRBV2	TRBJ2-7	NA	CASRRDRGLSYEQYF	TGTGCCAGCAGGAGGGACAGGGGGCTCTCCTACGAGCAGTACTTC
NA	TRBV27	TRBJ2-2	NA	CASRSHRETGELFF	TGTGCCAGCAGATCCCACAGGGAAACCGGGGAGCTGTTTTTT
NA	TRBV15	TRBJ2-1	NA	CATSRDLSGTGGFF	TGTGCCACCAGCAGAGATCTTAGCGGGACAGGTGGGTTCTTC
NA	TRBV6-2/TRBV6-3	TRBJ2-1	NA	CASSYHPQNEQFF	TGTGCCAGCAGTTACCATCCTCAGAATGAGCAGTTCTTC
TRBD1	TRBV9	TRBJ1-2	NA	CASGPRDRGDYGYTF	TGTGCCAGCGGCCCGAGGGACAGGGGTGACTATGGCTACACCTTC
NA	TRBV19	TRBJ1-4	NA	CASRRYRTPADELFF	TGTGCCAGTAGACGATACCGGACGCCGGCCGACGAACTGTTTTTT
NA	TRBV4-2	TRBJ1-4	NA	CASSQSVLGAATNEKLFF	TGTGCCAGCAGCCAATCCGTTCTGGGGGCCGCAACTAATGAAAAACTGTTTTTT
TRBD2	TRBV27	TRBJ2-3	NA	CASSGAVSGRGTDTQYF	TGTGCCAGCAGCGGGGCGGTTAGCGGGCGGGGCACAGATACGCAGTATTTT
NA	TRBV12-3/TRBV12-4	TRBJ1-2	NA	CASGEARGYTF	TGTGCCAGCGGGGAGGCGCGCGGCTACACCTTC
NA	TRBV5-1	TRBJ1-2	NA	CASKAGDLYGYTF	TGCGCCAGCAAGGCAGGGGACCTCTATGGCTACACCTTC
TRBD1	TRBV6-5	TRBJ1-2	NA	CASRMTGGYGYTF	TGTGCCAGCAGGATGACAGGGGGGTATGGCTACACCTTC
TRBD2	TRBV12-3/TRBV12-4	TRBJ2-5	NA	CATLAGAGETQYF	TGTGCCACCTTAGCGGGAGCGGGAGAGACCCAGTACTTC
TRBD1	TRBV6-5	TRBJ1-3	NA	CASRGTVGSGNTIYF	TGTGCCAGCAGGGGGACAGTCGGCTCTGGAAACACCATATATTTT
TRBD1	TRBV27	TRBJ1-1	NA	CASSLGLRGSTEAFF	TGTGCCAGCAGTTTAGGTCTCAGGGGGAGCACTGAAGCTTTCTTT
NA	TRBV5-4	TRBJ2-2	once	CASSLARHRTGELFF	TGTGCCAGCAGCTTGGCGCGGCACCGCACCGGGGAGCTGTTTTTT
TRBD2	TRBV2	TRBJ2-7	NA	CASSDGQRENEQYF	TGTGCCAGCAGTGACGGCCAGCGGGAGAACGAGCAGTACTTC
NA	TRBV28	TRBJ1-1	NA	CASSRRGGAEAFF	TGTGCCAGCAGCCGCCGTGGGGGGGCTGAAGCTTTCTTT
TRBD1	TRBV7-9	TRBJ2-7	NA	CASSFDRDRGPPPTYEQYF	TGTGCCAGCAGCTTTGACCGGGACAGGGGACCCCCCCCTACCTACGAGCAGTACTTC
NA	TRBV5-1	TRBJ2-2	NA	CASSFETLNTGELFF	TGCGCCAGCAGCTTCGAAACGTTAAACACCGGGGAGCTGTTTTTT
NA	TRBV6-5	TRBJ2-7	NA	CASSYSGFDDEQYF	TGTGCCAGCAGTTACTCGGGTTTTGATGACGAGCAGTACTTC
NA	TRBV9	TRBJ2-2	once	CASSVARAGELFF	TGTGCCAGCAGCGTAGCGCGGGCCGGGGAGCTGTTTTTT
NA	TRBV30	TRBJ1-3	few	CAWSVLGSGNTIYF	TGTGCCTGGAGTGTACTCGGTTCCGGAAACACCATATATTTT
TRBD2	TRBV29-1	TRBJ2-3	NA	CSAAGESDTQYF	TGCAGCGCTGCGGGAGAGTCAGATACGCAGTATTTT
NA	TRBV7-9	TRBJ2-7	NA	CASSLDRAYEQYF	TGTGCCAGCAGCTTAGACAGAGCCTACGAGCAGTACTTC